This entry describes one T cell receptor (beta chain). Clones were sequenced by immunoSEQ multiplex PCR, and TCRdb holds only the in-frame ones, with some missing. Here the sample spans 85,000 to 100,000 clones, 80% being singletons. Single viable CD3+CD4+CD8-CD45RO+ cells were sorted as the memory CD4+ T cells. CDR3 length equals 15 residues. Per the germline V gene, CDR1 is MNHNS and CDR2 is SASEGT. Trimming at V came to 8 bases and at J to 1 base, leaving 9 bases not matched to a gene. This sample is part of a study of memory CD4+ T cells and cytomegalovirus serostatus. The J gene is TRBJ2-7, the V gene TRBV6-1, with TRBD1 matching 9 bases. The material sequenced was memory CD4+ T cells from blood. This TCR was sampled from an adult in good health and CMV-seropositive. In nucleotides, the CDR3 is TGTGCCAGCTCCCTCGGACAGGGGTTATCCTACGAGCAGTACTTC. It codes for CASSLGQGLSYEQYF.